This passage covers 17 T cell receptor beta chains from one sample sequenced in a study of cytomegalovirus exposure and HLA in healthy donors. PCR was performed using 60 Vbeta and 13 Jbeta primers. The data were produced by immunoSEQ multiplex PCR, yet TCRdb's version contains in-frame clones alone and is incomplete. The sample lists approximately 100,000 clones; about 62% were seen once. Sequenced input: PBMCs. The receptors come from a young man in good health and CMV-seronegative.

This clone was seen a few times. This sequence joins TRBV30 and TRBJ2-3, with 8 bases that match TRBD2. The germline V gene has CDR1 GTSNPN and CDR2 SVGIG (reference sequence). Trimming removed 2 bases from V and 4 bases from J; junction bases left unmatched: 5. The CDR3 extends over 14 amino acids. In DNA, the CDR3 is TGTGCCTGGAGTTGGCCAGCGGGAGCAGATACGCAGTATTTT. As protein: CAWSWPAGADTQYF.

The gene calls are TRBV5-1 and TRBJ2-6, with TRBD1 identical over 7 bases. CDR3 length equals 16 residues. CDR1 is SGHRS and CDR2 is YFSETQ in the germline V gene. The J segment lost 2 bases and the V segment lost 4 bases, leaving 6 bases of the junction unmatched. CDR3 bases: TGCGCCAGCAGCACCACAGGGGACCCTGGGGCCAACGTCCTGACTTTC. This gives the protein CASSTTGDPGANVLTF.

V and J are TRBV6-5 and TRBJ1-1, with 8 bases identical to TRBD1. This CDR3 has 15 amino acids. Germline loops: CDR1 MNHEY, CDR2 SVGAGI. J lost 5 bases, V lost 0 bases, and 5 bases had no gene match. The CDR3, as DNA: TGTGCCAGCAGTTACTCGAGACAGGGGAGTACTGAAGCTTTCTTT. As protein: CASSYSRQGSTEAFF.

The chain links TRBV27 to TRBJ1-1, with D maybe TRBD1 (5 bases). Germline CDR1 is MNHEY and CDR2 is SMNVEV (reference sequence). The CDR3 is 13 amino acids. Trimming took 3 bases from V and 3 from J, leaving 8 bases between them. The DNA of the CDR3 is TGTGCCAGCAGTTTCGGGGGGGACACTGAAGCTTTCTTT. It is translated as CASSFGGDTEAFF.

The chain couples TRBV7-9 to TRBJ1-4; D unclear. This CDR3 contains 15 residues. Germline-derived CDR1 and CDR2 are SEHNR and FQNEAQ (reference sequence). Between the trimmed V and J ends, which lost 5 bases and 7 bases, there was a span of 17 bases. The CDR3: CASSRGLVQAEKLFF. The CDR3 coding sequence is TGTGCCAGCAGCCGAGGGTTGGTTCAGGCTGAAAAACTGTTTTTT.

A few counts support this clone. The CDR3 loop reads CASRDRVGQPQHF. In nucleotides, the CDR3 is TGTGCCAGCAGGGACAGGGTCGGGCAGCCCCAGCATTTT. V is TRBV6-1 and J is TRBJ1-5; 8 bases map to TRBD1. Germline loops: CDR1 MNHNS, CDR2 SASEGT. The CDR3 is 13 residues long. V trimming: 6 bases; J trimming: 7 bases; junction bases outside the gene matches: 5.

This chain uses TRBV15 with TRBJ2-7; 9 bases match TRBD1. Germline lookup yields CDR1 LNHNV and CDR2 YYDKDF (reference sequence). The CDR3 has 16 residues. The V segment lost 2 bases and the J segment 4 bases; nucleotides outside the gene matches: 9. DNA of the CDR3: TGTGCCACCAGCAGAAACCCCGGGACAGGGATGTACGAGCAGTACTTC. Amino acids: CATSRNPGTGMYEQYF.

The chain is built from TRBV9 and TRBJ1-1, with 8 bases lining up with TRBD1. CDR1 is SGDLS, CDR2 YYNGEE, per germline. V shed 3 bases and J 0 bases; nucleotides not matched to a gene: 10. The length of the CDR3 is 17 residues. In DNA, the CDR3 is TGTGCCAGCAGCGAGTTGGGTGGCAGGGGGCTGAACACTGAAGCTTTCTTT. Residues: CASSELGGRGLNTEAFF.

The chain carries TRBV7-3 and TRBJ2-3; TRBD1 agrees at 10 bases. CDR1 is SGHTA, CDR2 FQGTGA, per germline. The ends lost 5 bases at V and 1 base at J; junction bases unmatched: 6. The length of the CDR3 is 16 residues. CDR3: CASSPGTGARTDTQYF. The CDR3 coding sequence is TGTGCCAGCAGCCCTGGGACAGGGGCCCGCACAGATACGCAGTATTTT.

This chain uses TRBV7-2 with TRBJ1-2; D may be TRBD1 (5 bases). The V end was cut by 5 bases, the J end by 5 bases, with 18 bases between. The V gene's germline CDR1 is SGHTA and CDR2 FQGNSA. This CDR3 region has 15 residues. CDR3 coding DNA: TGTGCCAGCAGCCCGATATTCACAGGTGGTTATGGCTACACCTTC. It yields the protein CASSPIFTGGYGYTF.

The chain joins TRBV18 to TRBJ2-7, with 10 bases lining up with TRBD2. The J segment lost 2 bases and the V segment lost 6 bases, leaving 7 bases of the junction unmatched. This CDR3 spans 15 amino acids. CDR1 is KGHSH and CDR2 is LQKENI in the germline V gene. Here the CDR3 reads CASSPLAGETYEQYF. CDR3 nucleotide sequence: TGTGCCAGCTCCCCCCTAGCGGGAGAGACCTACGAGCAGTACTTC.

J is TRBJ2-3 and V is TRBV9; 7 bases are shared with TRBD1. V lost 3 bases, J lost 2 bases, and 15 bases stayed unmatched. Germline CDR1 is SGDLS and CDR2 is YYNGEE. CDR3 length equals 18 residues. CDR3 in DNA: TGTGCCAGCAGCGAGACGCCAGGGGGACAGTTTCCCACAGATACGCAGTATTTT. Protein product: CASSETPGGQFPTDTQYF.

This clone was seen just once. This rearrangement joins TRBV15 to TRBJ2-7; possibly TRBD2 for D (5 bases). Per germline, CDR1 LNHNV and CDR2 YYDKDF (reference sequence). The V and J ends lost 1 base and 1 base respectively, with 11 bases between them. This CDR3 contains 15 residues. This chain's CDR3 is CATSRALSGSYEQYF. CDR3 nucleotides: TGTGCCACCAGCAGAGCTCTCAGCGGTTCCTACGAGCAGTACTTC.

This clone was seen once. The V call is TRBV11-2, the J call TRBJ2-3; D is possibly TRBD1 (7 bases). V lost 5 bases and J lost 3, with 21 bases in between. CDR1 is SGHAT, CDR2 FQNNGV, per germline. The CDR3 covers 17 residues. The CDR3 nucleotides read TGTGCCAGCAGCCTACACCCGTGGAGGGGGCCGACAGATACGCAGTATTTT. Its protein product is CASSLHPWRGPTDTQYF.

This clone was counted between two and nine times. The CDR3 protein is CASSSTGSNQPQHF. The CDR3 nucleotides are TGTGCCAGCAGCTCGACCGGGAGCAATCAGCCCCAGCATTTT. The chain is built from TRBV5-8 and TRBJ1-5; D gene ambiguous. CDR3 length: 14 amino acids. The V and J ends lost 3 bases and 1 base respectively, with 8 bases between them. The V gene's germline CDR1 is SGHTS and CDR2 YDEGEE.

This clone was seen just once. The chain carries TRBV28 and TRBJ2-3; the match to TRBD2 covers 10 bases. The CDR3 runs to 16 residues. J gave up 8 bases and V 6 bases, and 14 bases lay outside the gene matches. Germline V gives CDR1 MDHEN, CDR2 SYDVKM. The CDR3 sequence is CASSRGETSGFPTQYF. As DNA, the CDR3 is TGTGCCAGCAGCCGAGGAGAGACTAGCGGGTTCCCTACGCAGTATTTT.

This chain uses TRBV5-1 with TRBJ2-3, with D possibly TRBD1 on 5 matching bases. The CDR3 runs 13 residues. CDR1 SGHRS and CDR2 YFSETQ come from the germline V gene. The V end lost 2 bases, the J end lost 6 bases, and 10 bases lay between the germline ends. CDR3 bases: TGCGCCAGCAGCTTCGACAGTTTTGATACGCAGTATTTT. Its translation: CASSFDSFDTQYF.